Listed below are T cell receptor beta chains from one sample, sequenced in a study of cytomegalovirus exposure and HLA in healthy donors. Profiled with immunoSEQ multiplex PCR; TCRdb holds only in-frame clones, not every one. The sample holds about 200,000 clones, 70% to 90% seen once. The sample comprised PBMCs. The receptor source for this set is a woman aged 18-35 years in good health and CMV-seronegative. Both conserved end residues are part of each CDR3. The D gene is left open where the match is weak. For some rows the clone size is stated as once, few or many, or as a class when expanded; others skip it.

d_call	clone_size	v_call	j_call	cdr3_nt	cdr3_aa
.	once	TRBV6-5	TRBJ1-5	TGTGCCAGCAAGACTGGACGGGGCAATCAGCCCCAGCATTTT	CASKTGRGNQPQHF
.	.	TRBV18	TRBJ1-5	TGTGCCAGCAGGGTGGGGGGCAATCAGCCCCAGCATTTT	CASRVGGNQPQHF
.	few	TRBV9	TRBJ1-1	TGTGCCAGCAGCGTAGGGGGAGGAGGTGAAGCTTTCTTT	CASSVGGGGEAFF
.	.	TRBV28	TRBJ1-4	TGTGCCAGCAGGCTAGTTCGAGGGACTGATCGGGAAAAACTGTTTTTT	CASRLVRGTDREKLFF
.	.	TRBV5-1	TRBJ1-5	TGCGCCAGCAGTCCAGGGATGGAGCAGCCCCAGCATTTT	CASSPGMEQPQHF
.	.	TRBV30	TRBJ1-1	TGTGCCTGGAGCGAGACTGGTGCGGCTTTCTTT	CAWSETGAAFF
.	.	TRBV19	TRBJ2-4	TGTGCCAGTAGTCGCAACCTAGCCAAAAACATTCAGTACTTC	CASSRNLAKNIQYF
TRBD1	.	TRBV28	TRBJ2-5	TGTGCCAGCAGTTTGGGACAGGGGGCGTCAGAGACCCAGTACTTC	CASSLGQGASETQYF
.	.	TRBV6-5	TRBJ2-7	TGTGCCAGCAGTTACCCGGGGCTAACCACCGAGCAGTACTTC	CASSYPGLTTEQYF
TRBD2	.	TRBV11-2	TRBJ2-1	TGTGCCAGCAGCGGGACTAGCGGGGGCCTCGGGTACAATGAGCAGTTCTTC	CASSGTSGGLGYNEQFF
.	.	TRBV28	TRBJ2-1	TGTGCCAGCAGCACTTACAATGAGCAGTTCTTC	CASSTYNEQFF
TRBD2	.	TRBV7-4	TRBJ2-7	TGTGCCAGCAGCTTAGAAGTTAGGCTAGCGGGAGGGCCATGGACCTACGAGCAGTACTTC	CASSLEVRLAGGPWTYEQYF
.	.	TRBV5-1	TRBJ1-2	TGCGCCAGCAGCCTGGACAGATATGGCTACACCTTC	CASSLDRYGYTF
TRBD1	.	TRBV5-1	TRBJ1-2	TGCGCCAGCAGCCTATTTTCGACAGGGTGGAACTATGGCTACACCTTC	CASSLFSTGWNYGYTF
.	.	TRBV30	TRBJ1-2	TGTGCCTGGAGTACTCAACCCTACGGGACGGTAAACTATGGCTACACCTTC	CAWSTQPYGTVNYGYTF
TRBD2	once	TRBV7-3	TRBJ2-3	TGTGCCAGCAGCGCCAGCGGGGGGCGCACAGATACGCAGTATTTT	CASSASGGRTDTQYF
.	.	TRBV25-1	TRBJ1-3	TGTGCCAGCAGTGACCCGGCAGGAAACACCATATATTTT	CASSDPAGNTIYF
TRBD2	once	TRBV25-1	TRBJ2-1	TGTGCCAGCAGTGGTCCCGGGAGGACCTACAATGAGCAGTTCTTC	CASSGPGRTYNEQFF
.	.	TRBV5-6	TRBJ1-1	TGTGCCAGCAGCTTGCTGGGTGGAGGTGTAACTGAAGCTTTCTTT	CASSLLGGGVTEAFF
.	.	TRBV5-4	TRBJ1-2	TGTGCCAGCAACCTGGGCGGAAACTATGGCTACACCTTC	CASNLGGNYGYTF
TRBD2	.	TRBV4-2	TRBJ2-3	TGTGCCAGCAGCCAAGAGAGGCGGGGGACAGATACGCAGTATTTT	CASSQERRGTDTQYF
.	.	TRBV27	TRBJ1-2	TGTGCCAGCAGTTCCAACACCAGGGGCGGAGGCTACACCTTC	CASSSNTRGGGYTF
.	.	TRBV30	TRBJ1-2	TGTGCCTGGATCCGGGACACGTCCTATGGCTACACCTTC	CAWIRDTSYGYTF
.	few	TRBV12-2	TRBJ2-7	TGTGCAAGTCGCCTGCAGCGGGGGTTCAACTCCTACGAGCAGTACTTC	CASRLQRGFNSYEQYF
.	.	TRBV5-1	TRBJ2-6	TGCGCCAGCAGCTTTATGGCCGGAAACTCTGGGGCCAACGTCCTGACTTTC	CASSFMAGNSGANVLTF
TRBD1	.	TRBV7-8	TRBJ2-7	TGTGCCAGCAGCTCTCCCTTGGACAGGACCTACGAGCAGTACTTC	CASSSPLDRTYEQYF
.	.	TRBV13	TRBJ2-1	TGTGCCAGCAGCGCGCGGACTACAGCAAAGGGTCGCAATGAGCAGTTCTTC	CASSARTTAKGRNEQFF
TRBD2	.	TRBV7-3	TRBJ2-1	TGTGCCAGCAGCCTCCTTGGTAGCGGGGGGGCGTATGAGCAGTTCTTC	CASSLLGSGGAYEQFF
.	.	TRBV6-6	TRBJ2-1	TGTGCCAGCAGGTCGGACGGACGATCCTACAATGAGCAGTTCTTC	CASRSDGRSYNEQFF